This T cell receptor (beta chain) was sequenced in a study of blood T cell repertoires in COVID-19. Study in general: The analysed material was cDNA or gDNA that came from T cells, B-cell-depleted T cells, or PBMCs.

This clone was seen just once. The sample carries other DNA sequences with the same CDR3. Germline values: CDR1 SGHRS, CDR2 YFSETQ. The CDR3 is 16 residues long. V shed 2 bases and J 2 bases; nucleotides not matched to a gene: 3. TCRdb keeps only in-frame clones here, not all; method: immunoSEQ multiplex PCR. The sample lists 84,000 or so clones; over 80% were seen once. The chain uses TRBV5-1 and TRBJ2-2; TRBD2 aligns across 10 bases. This TCR came from a woman in her 70s with active or convalescent COVID-19. Input material: peripheral blood. For the CDR3, the DNA is TGCGCCAGCAGCTTTTCTAGCGGGGGAAACACCGGGGAGCTGTTTTTT. Its translation is CASSFSSGGNTGELFF.